This TCR beta chain appears in the sequencing data of a study of control samples from healthy donors and cancer patients. Trimming took 4 bases from V and 15 from J; bases not matched to a gene: 10. Germline V gene sequence: CDR1 KGHDR, CDR2 SFDVKD. This CDR3 is built from 14 residues. Sequencing used immunoSEQ multiplex PCR; TCRdb keeps in-frame clones, though not all of them. The table lists 65,000 to 90,000 clones, approximately 89% of them singletons, with 15% to 25% in the top ten. This clone was seen a single time. The rearrangement uses TRBV24-1 and TRBJ2-3, with 12 bases matching TRBD2. The origin of this receptor is a middle-aged man in good health. The sample comprised blood. The CDR3 DNA follows: TGTGCCACCAGTGACCCCATGACTAGCGGGAGTTTATATTTT. This encodes CATSDPMTSGSLYF.